These 3 T cell receptor beta chains share one sample of origin, sequenced in a study of identical twins. Each CDR3 protein is one row after TCRdb ran MiXCR on the 5' RACE reads. Seen here are 310,000 or so distinct CDR3 sequences, around 8.8% observed once, and the top ten hold 2% to 2.5%. The same sample was also studied in work on yellow fever vaccine responses in identical twins.

Sequenced input: memory (CD45RO+) T cells sorted from blood. These receptor sequences come from a woman aged 18-30 years in good health.

This clonotype occurred a few times. The rearrangement uses TRBV29-1 and TRBJ2-1; TRBD2 aligns across 11 bases. Germline CDR1 and CDR2: SQVTM and ANQGSEA. Germline trimming cut 0 bases from V and 0 bases from J; bases unmatched to any gene: 10. This CDR3 has 19 residues. CDR3 region: CSVEDPPSGGLLSYNEQFF. In nucleotides, the CDR3 is TGCAGCGTTGAAGATCCGCCTAGCGGGGGGCTCCTCTCCTACAATGAGCAGTTCTTC.

The chain recombines TRBV7-9 with TRBJ2-3; D not certain. With 0 bases removed from V and 4 bases from J, the gap between germline ends came to 14 bases. The CDR3 is made up of 16 amino acids. Germline V gene data show CDR1 as SEHNR and CDR2 as FQNEAQ (reference sequence). CDR3 sequence reads: CASSLAQRISPDTQYF. CDR3 bases: TGTGCCAGCAGCTTAGCGCAACGGATCAGCCCAGATACGCAGTATTTT.

Of note for this clonotype: A much larger clone is a single base away; this may be a read error. J is TRBJ2-7 and V is TRBV11-2, with a weak D call TRBD2 (5 bases). The length of the CDR3 is 16 residues. Per germline, CDR1 SGHAT and CDR2 FQNNGV. CDR3 loop: CASTQRPTTKNYEQHF. CDR3 bases: TGTGCCAGCACCCAAAGGCCGACTACGAAGAACTACGAGCAGCACTTC.